Below, 16 T cell receptor beta chains from the same sample are listed, as sequenced in a study of cytomegalovirus exposure and HLA in healthy donors. 13 Jbeta primers and 60 Vbeta primers were used for the PCR. Method: immunoSEQ multiplex PCR; TCRdb's copy keeps in-frame clones and lacks some. The clone table shows 220,000 or so clones, with the ten largest holding roughly 1.2%. Sequencing used PBMCs. These receptors came from a girl aged 2 to 10 in good health and CMV-seropositive.

The chain has TRBV28 and TRBJ1-4; maybe TRBD1 (5 bases). V lost 11 bases, J lost 3 bases, and 13 bases lay in between. The CDR3 consists of 13 residues. Germline V CDR1 and CDR2: MDHEN, SYDVKM. CDR3 protein: CAARGAANEKLFF. The DNA of the CDR3 is TGTGCCGCAAGGGGCGCCGCTAATGAAAAACTGTTTTTT.

The chain links TRBV9 to TRBJ1-2; a possible D gene is TRBD1 (6 bases). The ends were cut back, 3 bases at V and 2 bases at J, with 11 bases in the middle. The CDR3 has 14 amino acids. Germline values: CDR1 SGDLS, CDR2 YYNGEE. The CDR3 spells CASSARQVNYGYTF. CDR3 bases: TGTGCCAGCAGCGCCCGACAGGTGAACTATGGCTACACCTTC.

V and J are TRBV7-3 and TRBJ2-7; D gene uncertain. From germline, CDR1 is SGHTA and CDR2 FQGTGA. There are 13 residues in the CDR3. V was pared by 4 bases and J by 3 bases, with 10 bases between. CDR3 DNA sequence: TGTGCCAGCAGCTCTACGCCAAACTACGAGCAGTACTTC. Translating it yields CASSSTPNYEQYF.

The CDR3 sequence is CASSFSSVNGYTF. DNA for the CDR3: TGTGCCAGCAGCTTTAGTTCGGTCAATGGCTACACCTTC. The chain has TRBV7-8 and TRBJ1-2; D is unclear. Deletions cut 3 bases from V and 6 bases from J, with 11 bases between. The CDR3 has 13 amino acids. Per the germline V gene, CDR1 is SGHVS and CDR2 is FQNEAQ.

The gene calls are TRBV7-3 and TRBJ2-5, with TRBD1 identical over 9 bases. The CDR3 extends over 15 amino acids. V lost 5 bases to trimming and J lost 5 bases; unmatched junction nucleotides: 9. Per the germline V gene, CDR1 is SGHTA and CDR2 is FQGTGA. CDR3 loop: CASSASQGAVETQYF. The CDR3, as DNA: TGTGCCAGCAGCGCGTCACAGGGGGCGGTGGAGACCCAGTACTTC.

The chain employs TRBV29-1 and TRBJ2-5, with D possibly TRBD2 on 6 matching bases. This CDR3 contains 14 residues. The V gene's germline CDR1 is SQVTM and CDR2 ANQGSEA. V was clipped by 0 bases and J by 4 bases, with 12 bases between them. The CDR3 coding sequence is TGCAGCGTTGAAGATCCCGGGGGAAGAGAGACCCAGTACTTC. This gives the protein CSVEDPGGRETQYF.

This chain uses TRBV4-1 with TRBJ1-2; D remains ambiguous. V dropped 0 bases and J dropped 5 bases, with 7 bases sitting between them. CDR1 and CDR2 from the germline V gene are MGHRA and YSYEKL. The CDR3 runs to 13 residues. The CDR3 protein is CASSQEPGYGYTF. In nucleotides, the CDR3 is TGCGCCAGCAGCCAAGAACCGGGATATGGCTACACCTTC.

The rearrangement uses TRBV6-4 and TRBJ2-1; a possible D gene is TRBD1 (6 bases). Per germline, CDR1 MRHNA and CDR2 SNTAGT. The CDR3 runs to 15 residues. Trimming removed 6 bases from V and 7 bases from J, with 19 bases in between. CDR3 loop: CASRARGGSSNEQFF. The CDR3 DNA follows: TGTGCCAGCAGGGCCAGGGGTGGGAGCTCTAATGAGCAGTTCTTC.

The chain uses TRBV13 and TRBJ1-3, with TRBD1 matching over 7 bases. J gave up 0 bases and V 5 bases, and 10 bases lay outside the gene matches. Germline values: CDR1 PRHDT, CDR2 FYEKMQ (reference sequence). The CDR3 totals 17 residues. The CDR3 protein is CASSVRQGIPSGNTIYF. In DNA, the CDR3 is TGTGCCAGCAGCGTGAGACAGGGAATCCCCTCTGGAAACACCATATATTTT.

V is TRBV10-3 and J is TRBJ2-3; D is perhaps TRBD2 (6 bases). This CDR3 spans 15 amino acids. V was pared by 7 bases and J by 3 bases, with 17 bases between. Germline lookup yields CDR1 ENHRY and CDR2 SYGVKD. CDR3 DNA: TGTGCCATCAACAAAGAGGCTAGCGCTACAGATACGCAGTATTTT. Encoded protein: CAINKEASATDTQYF.

This sequence joins TRBV5-1 and TRBJ2-5; D remains ambiguous. Trimming pared 3 bases from V and 5 bases from J, leaving 8 bases between. Per the germline V gene, CDR1 is SGHRS and CDR2 is YFSETQ. This CDR3 comprises 12 residues. The CDR3 nucleotides are TGCGCCAGCAGCTCCTCCGGGGAGACCCAGTACTTC. Translated: CASSSSGETQYF.

In nucleotides, the CDR3 is TGTGCCAGCAGCCAAGATCAGGGTTACGGGGCCAACGTCCTGACTTTC. Translation gives CASSQDQGYGANVLTF. The rearrangement uses TRBV4-2 and TRBJ2-6; the D gene is possibly TRBD1 (5 bases). Per germline, CDR1 LGHNA and CDR2 YNFKEQ. V was shortened by 0 bases and J by 4 bases, with 10 bases between the two germline ends. The CDR3 is 16 residues long.

CDR3: CASSLKGTGDGYTF. The CDR3 DNA sequence: TGCGCCAGCAGCTTAAAAGGGACAGGGGATGGCTACACCTTC. This rearrangement joins TRBV5-1 to TRBJ1-2; 10 nucleotides agree with TRBD1. The trim removed 2 bases at V and 6 bases at J, leaving 4 bases unmatched. Per germline, CDR1 SGHRS and CDR2 YFSETQ. The CDR3 length is 14 residues.

The chain is built from TRBV5-4 and TRBJ2-3, with 7 bases identical to TRBD2. Trimming took 0 bases from V and 4 from J; bases not matched to a gene: 8. The CDR3 covers 16 residues. CDR1 is SGHNT and CDR2 is YYREEE in the germline V gene (reference sequence). The CDR3 here is CASSLVSLAVADTQYF. The CDR3 DNA follows: TGTGCCAGCAGCTTGGTATCGCTAGCGGTGGCAGATACGCAGTATTTT.

The chain has TRBV7-6 and TRBJ1-6, with a weak D call TRBD1 (6 bases). The ends were cut back, 1 base at V and 7 bases at J, with 11 bases in the middle. From germline, CDR1 is SGHVS and CDR2 FNYEAQ. The length of the CDR3 is 15 residues. The CDR3 region has the DNA TGTGCCAGCAGCTTAGGTGGGGGCTCGAATTCACCCCTCCACTTT. Amino acids: CASSLGGGSNSPLHF.

The chain uses TRBV11-1 and TRBJ1-1; TRBD1 aligns across 8 bases. The germline V gene encodes CDR1 SGHAT and CDR2 FQDESV (reference sequence). Trimming at V came to 5 bases and at J to 0 bases, leaving 5 bases not matched to a gene. This CDR3 has 15 amino acids. The CDR3 nucleotides read TGTGCCAGCAGCGCCCGACAGGGGATGAACACTGAAGCTTTCTTT. Protein: CASSARQGMNTEAFF.